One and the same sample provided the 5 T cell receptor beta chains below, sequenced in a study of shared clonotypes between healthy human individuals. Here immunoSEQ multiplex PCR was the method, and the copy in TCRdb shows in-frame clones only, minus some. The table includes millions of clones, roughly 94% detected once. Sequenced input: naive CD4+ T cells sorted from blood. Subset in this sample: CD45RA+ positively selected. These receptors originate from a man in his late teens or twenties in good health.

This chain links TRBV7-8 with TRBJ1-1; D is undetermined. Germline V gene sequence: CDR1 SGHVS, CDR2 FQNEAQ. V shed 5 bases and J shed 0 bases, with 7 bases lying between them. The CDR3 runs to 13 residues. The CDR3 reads CASSDLVNTEAFF. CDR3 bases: TGTGCCAGCAGCGACCTGGTGAACACTGAAGCTTTCTTT.

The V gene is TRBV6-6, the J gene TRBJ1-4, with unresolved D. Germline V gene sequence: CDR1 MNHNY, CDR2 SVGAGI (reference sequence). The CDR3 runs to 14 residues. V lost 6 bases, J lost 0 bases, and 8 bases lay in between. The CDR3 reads CASSSRSTNEKLFF. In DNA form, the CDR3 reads TGTGCCAGCAGCTCTCGATCAACTAATGAAAAACTGTTTTTT.

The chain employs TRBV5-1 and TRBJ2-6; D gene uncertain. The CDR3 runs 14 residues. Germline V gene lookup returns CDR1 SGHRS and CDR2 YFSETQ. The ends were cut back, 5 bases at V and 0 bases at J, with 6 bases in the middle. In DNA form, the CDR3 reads TGCGCCAGCAGTTGGGACTCTGGGGCCAACGTCCTGACTTTC. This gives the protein CASSWDSGANVLTF. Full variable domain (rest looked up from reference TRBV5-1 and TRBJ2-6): KAGVTQTPRYLIKTRGQQVTLSCSPISGHRSVSWYQQTPGQGLQFLFEYFSETQRNKGNFPGRFSGRQFSNSRSEMNVSTLELGDSALYLCASSWDSGANVLTFGAGSRLTVL.

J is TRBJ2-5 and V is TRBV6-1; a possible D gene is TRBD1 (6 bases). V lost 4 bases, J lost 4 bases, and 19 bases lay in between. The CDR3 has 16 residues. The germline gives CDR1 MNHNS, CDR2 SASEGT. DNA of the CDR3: TGTGCCAGCAGTGTGGGAACAGGGTATTATGGAGAGACCCAGTACTTC. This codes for CASSVGTGYYGETQYF.

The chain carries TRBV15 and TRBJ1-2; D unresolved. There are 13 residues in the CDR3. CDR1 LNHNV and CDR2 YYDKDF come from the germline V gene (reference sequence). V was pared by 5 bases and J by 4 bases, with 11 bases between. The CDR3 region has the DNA TGTGCCACCAGCCTGGACCGGGCCTATGGCTACACCTTC. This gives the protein CATSLDRAYGYTF. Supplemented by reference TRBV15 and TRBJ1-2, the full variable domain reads DAMVIQNPRYQVTQFGKPVTLSCSQTLNHNVMYWYQQKSSQAPKLLFHYYDKDFNNEADTPDNFQSRRPNTSFCFLDIRSPGLGDTAMYLCATSLDRAYGYTFGSGTRLTVV.